Here is one T cell receptor beta chain with its context. Its antigen specificity is not known. The data originate from a study of cytomegalovirus exposure and HLA in healthy donors (dated by TCRdb to about 2017). Notes on the research overall: An earlier analysis of fewer than 750 of the donors reported roughly 300 Gb of sequence data and roughly 120 million unique TCR beta sequences obtained from about 179 million T cells. In addition to the first cohort of roughly 670 subjects, a separate validation cohort of 120 different subjects was used. Typing coverage varied by locus: about 629-640 donors for A, B, C, DRB1 and DQB1; roughly 560 for DQA1; some 610 for DPA1; 400 to 480 for DPB1. The study aimed to test whether cataloging public T cell receptors could reveal signatures of past pathogen exposure. HLA typing covered class I and class II loci at four-digit resolution. Rather than using new phenotypic data, the later analysis identified candidate immune exposures from TCR beta sequences and from how often those sequences occurred across donors. All discovery cohort repertoires had been generated on a single sequencing platform. Roughly 300 gigabases of sequencing data and approximately 85 million unique TCR sequences were included in an early release covering roughly 600 HLA-typed donors. Among several hundred genotyped donors of the cohort, an average of about 240,000 unique TCR beta nucleotide sequences was sequenced per donor, of which roughly 17% were non-productive. To study patterns of TCR occurrence, a later analysis re-analyzed previously published TCR beta repertoires from around 660 donors and added high-resolution HLA genotyping. About 5 DR-DQ haplotypes were handled as single units for association and clustering, since linkage in the cohort was strong. Alongside the repertoire data, information on donor age, sex, ethnicity and CMV serostatus was compiled. An earlier analysis of 587 of the donors used high-throughput TCR beta sequencing to judge whether each TCR beta V gene segment behaved as functional or pseudogenic. The study profiled the T cell repertoires of about 640 subjects by immunosequencing and related them to cytomegalovirus serostatus. A later genetic analysis took genome-wide SNP genotypes for about 55% of the 666 donors and used that subset as a discovery cohort. Of the roughly 400 genotyped donors, 81% fell in the genetic ancestry cluster associated with self-reported Caucasian donors. The study combined high-throughput TCR immunosequencing, statistical association of individual TCRs with disease status, and machine learning to predict cytomegalovirus infection status. Overall study results and their limits: In this cohort, only TCR beta chains were sequenced, and detectable features were limited by the absence of alpha or paired-chain data. In a later analysis, several top co-occurrence clusters were reported to appear linked to parvovirus B19, influenza, CMV and Epstein-Barr virus. A cluster of highly shared sequence variants was judged likely to represent a technical artifact of the sequencing pipeline. A later analysis found that TCR association rates varied across HLA loci, with DRB1 alleles showing the most associated TCRs and HLA-C alleles the fewest. Linkage disequilibrium might explain the correlated functional status among segregating V segments, but an unknown experimental factor could not be excluded. For the cohort, immune exposure information was limited to CMV serostatus. In a later analysis, 16,951 TCR beta sequences were associated with specific HLA alleles at a false discovery rate of 0.05. A total of about 180 TCR beta chains were listed by the study as associated with cytomegalovirus. Seventeen rarely observed V segments, including chromosome 9 orphons, were excluded from the earlier analysis of 550 to 700 of the donors because counts were too low. The presence/absence analyses assumed that sequencing depth was roughly uniform across donors, and that assumption may not be true. The authors suggested that the approach could potentially be generalized to other disease states and immunological phenotypes. A few of the identified cytomegalovirus-associated TCR beta chains were confirmed in vitro to be specific for cytomegalovirus antigens. An earlier analysis of approximately 530 of the donors showed that most TCR beta V segments appeared in productive rearrangements either about 90% or about 30% of the time, which broadly matched IMGT annotations. Most TCR sequences were seen in very few donors, while some public TCRs were found in many individuals. The classifier was reported to diagnose cytomegalovirus status with high specificity and sensitivity in both the original cohort and the validation cohort. According to a later analysis, most CMV-associated TCR beta chains appeared to be HLA-restricted, and the HLA associations seemed to be driven largely by CMV exposure. A later analysis found that HLA-associated TCR beta chains were more clonally expanded and had lower generation probabilities than equally common non-associated chains. A further reported finding was that TCR beta sequences accurately predicted the HLA-A and HLA-B alleles for most subjects in the first cohort. According to a later genetic analysis, donors in an Asian-associated ancestry cluster had fewer N-insertions in productive TCRs than the approximately 610-donor mean. Assigning TCR associations to individual alleles was difficult when HLA alleles, especially DR and DQ, strongly co-occurred. Because the 87-base-pair reads could not distinguish some IMGT-functional V segments, including TRBV6-2 and TRBV6-3, those segments were excluded. Because HLA typing was missing for some donors at each locus, association tests included only the typed subset. An association between a missense DCLRE1C variant and V-gene and J-gene trimming of TCR beta chains was found in a later genetic analysis and replicated in an independent cohort.

Libraries were made using the immunoSEQ multiplex PCR assay. For the multiplex PCR, a mixture combining 60 forward primers for TCR Vbeta segments and 13 reverse primers for TCR Jbeta segments was used. The CDR3 region of rearranged TCR beta genes was amplified from genomic DNA with a multiplex PCR assay. Amplified TCR beta libraries were sequenced as 87-base-pair reads on the Illumina HiSeq System. The source study handled its data this way. A later analysis tallied some 79 million unique TCR beta chains across the 666 repertoires, and around 9.9 million of those chains were shared by two or more donors. A nearest-neighbor algorithm error-corrected the raw reads and collapsed the reads into unique sequences, merging closely related sequences to remove PCR and sequencing errors. To assign V, D and J gene segments, CDR3 sequences were aligned to IMGT reference sequences. For a sequence to be retained, a match of at least six nucleotides to both a V gene segment and a J gene segment was required. Rearrangements were classified as productive when the CDR3 lacked stop codons and remained in frame with V and J, and all other rearrangements were classified as non-productive. Following IMGT convention, CDR3 was defined as the stretch from the second conserved V-encoded cysteine up to the conserved J-encoded phenylalanine. Sequences without an unambiguous match to a single V gene segment were excluded from the earlier analysis of approximately 560 of the donors. An earlier analysis of 587 of the donors classified V segments as functional when productive rearrangements were above 56.7% and as segregating when the standard deviation between donors was above 5%. A statistical classification framework was built for diagnosing cytomegalovirus status from the catalog of TCR beta chain sequences. A later analysis assigned V and J genes by comparing TCR nucleotide sequences with IMGT/GENE-DB human TR gene sequences. A later analysis assigned CDR3 sequences and most-parsimonious VDJ recombination scenarios with the TCRdist pipeline. In a later analysis, each TCR beta chain was defined by its CDR3 amino acid sequence together with its V-gene family, and reads without a unique V-gene family were excluded. In a later analysis, approximately 640 highly shared, low-generation-probability nucleotide sequences were removed to address suspected cross-contamination and a sequencing artifact. In a later analysis, a clonal expansion index for each public chain was calculated from normalized within-repertoire ranks of inferred template counts. Generation probabilities in a later analysis came from a VDJ recombination model fitted to out-of-frame rearrangements, and those results were checked against IGoR. In a later analysis, hypergeometric tests were used to score TCR-TCR, TCR-HLA and TCR-CMV co-occurrence, with a repertoire-size bias correction applied to TCR pairs. In a later analysis, false discovery rates were estimated by permuting HLA or CMV assignments 20 times. In a later analysis, co-occurring TCRs were grouped using DBSCAN, and TCRdist sequence similarity was added for clustering within HLA-allele-positive subsets. For co-occurrence clustering, repertoires with fewer than 30,000 or more than 120,000 public chains were excluded, along with about five repertoires with anomalous nucleotide sharing. This is the immuneACCESS table as TCRdb keeps it, with only in-frame sequences that have V and J called. A part of the clones is gone; compared with another copy, unresolved V genes explain less than half, and the rest is unexplained. V, J and clone size were drawn from that table, and D and trimming were deduced from the DNA. The sample table gives 63,000 or so clones. About 15% of the sample is held by the ten biggest clonotypes.

The cohort consisted of approximately 690 healthy bone marrow donors. All cohort members were sampled while nominally healthy, although unrecorded immune exposures were likely present. The donor tested CMV seronegative, placing the donor among the roughly 350 seronegative members of the cohort. Each donor provided a peripheral blood sample, and peripheral blood mononuclear cells were used for TCR beta sequencing. The Qiagen DNeasy Blood Extraction Kit was used to extract genomic DNA from the blood cell samples. The germline V gene (reference sequence) gives CDR1 as LNHDA and CDR2 as SQIVND. The CDR3 measures 13 amino acids from cysteine to phenylalanine. The CDR3 DNA has 39 bases and is translated from base 1. Unmatched junction bases come to 6, with V trimmed by 6 bases and J by 7 bases.

The rearrangement combines TRBV19 with TRBJ2-1, with TRBD1 identical over 7 junction bases. The specimen was PBMCs. This TCR came from a boy under 18 in good health and CMV-seronegative. In nucleotide form, the sequence is TGTGCCAGTAGAAACAGGGGTCAAAATGAGCAGTTCTTC. It is translated as CASRNRGQNEQFF. With the rest looked up from the reference TRBV19 and TRBJ2-1 genes rather than sequenced, the full variable domain is DGGITQSPKYLFRKEGQNVTLSCEQNLNHDAMYWYRQDPGQGLRLIYYSQIVNDFQKGDIAEGYSVSREKKESFPLTVTSAQKNPTAFYLCASRNRGQNEQFFGPGTRLTVL.